This is a list of T cell receptor beta chains from one sample in a study of molecular identifiers for immune sequencing clone quantification. TCRdb passed the PCR reads through MiXCR, listing each CDR3 protein once. The sample has under 600,000 distinct CDR3 sequences; about a fifth are singletons. The material sequenced was naive CD8+ T cells from blood, with Jurkat cell RNA spiked in. Receptors originate from a human donor in good health. Some libraries in this study had Jurkat cell RNA spiked in. CDR3s include the opening cysteine and the closing phenylalanine or tryptophan. The D gene is left open where the match is weak. Some rows mark clone size as missing; the rest say once, few, many or name a class of expanded clone.

DNA	CDR3	V	D	size	J
TGTGCCAGCAGCGCAACCCCCGACAAGGGAGATACGCAGTATTTT	CASSATPDKGDTQYF	TRBV7-9	-	-	TRBJ2-3
TGTGCCACCAGTGGTCGAGGGAGCGGGAACACCGGGGAGCTGTTTTTT	CATSGRGSGNTGELFF	TRBV24-1	-	-	TRBJ2-2
TGTGCCAGTAGTATATCAGGGGATGGGACCGGGGAGCTGTTTTTT	CASSISGDGTGELFF	TRBV19	-	few	TRBJ2-2
TGCAGCGTTGAAGATCTTCCGGCAGGGTCAATTAAAGAGACCCAGTACTTC	CSVEDLPAGSIKETQYF	TRBV29-1	-	many	TRBJ2-5
TGTGCCAGCAGCTTATCGCGACAGAGCCACGATGAAAAACTGTTTTTT	CASSLSRQSHDEKLFF	TRBV11-2	-	few	TRBJ1-4
TGTGCCAGCAGCTCCCGACAGGGGCCCCCCGGGGAGCTGTTTTTT	CASSSRQGPPGELFF	TRBV7-9	TRBD1	-	TRBJ2-2
TGTGCCAGCAGTTTATTAGGGGGGGGACTAGCGGGATCCCCTTCCTACAATGAGCAGTTCTTC	CASSLLGGGLAGSPSYNEQFF	TRBV28	TRBD2	few	TRBJ2-1
TGTGCCAGCAGTTTAGGCAGTAGCCCAAATGAGCAGTTCTTC	CASSLGSSPNEQFF	TRBV25-1	-	many	TRBJ2-1
TGTGCCAGCAGTGAAGACAGGGGAGGGAATCAGCCCCAGCATTTT	CASSEDRGGNQPQHF	TRBV2	TRBD1	-	TRBJ1-5
TGCGCCAGCAGCGAGGGACAGTCCAGCTCCTACAATGAGCAGTTCTTC	CASSEGQSSSYNEQFF	TRBV5-1	TRBD1	few	TRBJ2-1
TGTGCCAGCAGTGACGAACTAGCGGGACGAGATACGCAGTATTTT	CASSDELAGRDTQYF	TRBV6-4	TRBD2	many	TRBJ2-3
TGTGCCAGCTCTAACAGGGGCAAACGGGAGCAGTACTTC	CASSNRGKREQYF	TRBV27	TRBD1	few	TRBJ2-7
TGTGCCAGCAGTAACCAGGGGGGGAACACTGAAGCTTTCTTT	CASSNQGGNTEAFF	TRBV27	TRBD1	few	TRBJ1-1
TGTGCCAGCAGCCCGGAAGACAGGGCCTACGAGCAGTACTTC	CASSPEDRAYEQYF	TRBV5-4	TRBD1	few	TRBJ2-7
TGTGCCTGGACCGAGGAAATCAATGAGCAGTTCTTC	CAWTEEINEQFF	TRBV30	-	many	TRBJ2-1
TGTGCCAGCAGCATTCTTCTGGGGAATGAGCAGTTCTTC	CASSILLGNEQFF	TRBV7-3	-	-	TRBJ2-1
TGTGCCAGCAGTTTTAGCGGGAGCAGTGAGCAGTTCTTC	CASSFSGSSEQFF	TRBV12-3/TRBV12-4	TRBD2	many	TRBJ2-1
TGTGCCAGCAGGGCGGGCGGGGGTATCTACGAGCAGTACTTC	CASRAGGGIYEQYF	TRBV28	TRBD2	few	TRBJ2-7
TGCAGTGGCAAACTAGCGGGAGGGCCCCCCGAGCAGTACTTC	CSGKLAGGPPEQYF	TRBV20-1	TRBD2	few	TRBJ2-7
TGTGCCAGCAGCTCAGGTAGGACAGAGATCTACGAGCAGTACTTC	CASSSGRTEIYEQYF	TRBV11-2	-	-	TRBJ2-7
TGTGCCAGCACTGAAAACTGGGTCCAGGGAGAAGATACGCAGTATTTT	CASTENWVQGEDTQYF	TRBV6-2/TRBV6-3	-	-	TRBJ2-3
TGTGCCTGGAGTGTGAGCTTTTATCAGCCCCAGCATTTT	CAWSVSFYQPQHF	TRBV30	-	-	TRBJ1-5
TGTGCCAGCAGCCCGAGCGGGAACTCCTACAATGAGCAGTTCTTC	CASSPSGNSYNEQFF	TRBV7-9	TRBD2	few	TRBJ2-1
TGTGCCACCAGTGCCGAACGCACCGGGGAGCTGTTTTTT	CATSAERTGELFF	TRBV24-1	-	many	TRBJ2-2
TGTGCCAGCAGATCAGGGGGCGGGCAAGAGACCCAGTACTTC	CASRSGGGQETQYF	TRBV12-3/TRBV12-4	TRBD1	-	TRBJ2-5
TGTGCCAGCAGCGAAGGGGAGAACATTAACAATGAGCAGTTCTTC	CASSEGENINNEQFF	TRBV5-4	-	many	TRBJ2-1
TGTGCCTGGAGTGTACTGAACCCAGGAGGCTACGAGCAGTACTTC	CAWSVLNPGGYEQYF	TRBV30	-	few	TRBJ2-7
TGCGCCAGCAGCCCCCAGGGGGGCACTGAAGCTTTCTTT	CASSPQGGTEAFF	TRBV4-1	TRBD1	many	TRBJ1-1
TGCAGCGTTGTGGGACAGTCAGGAAACACCATATATTTT	CSVVGQSGNTIYF	TRBV29-1	TRBD1	many	TRBJ1-3
TGCAGTGCTAGAGGTATATCCTCCTACGAGCAGTACTTC	CSARGISSYEQYF	TRBV20-1	-	many	TRBJ2-7
TGTGCCAGCAGCTTTACCCGACTAGCGGGGACAGATACGCAGTATTTT	CASSFTRLAGTDTQYF	TRBV7-9	TRBD2	-	TRBJ2-3
TGTGCCAGCTCACCGCGACAGGGTTGGTACGAGCAGTACTTC	CASSPRQGWYEQYF	TRBV18	TRBD1	few	TRBJ2-7
TGCGCCAGCAGCCAAGATATGGCCGGTAGAATGGCTGGGGCCAACGTCCTGACTTTC	CASSQDMAGRMAGANVLTF	TRBV4-3	-	few	TRBJ2-6
TGTGCCAGCAGCTTGTGGCGGGGGGGCCGGACAGATACGCAGTATTTT	CASSLWRGGRTDTQYF	TRBV5-4	TRBD2	many	TRBJ2-3
TGTGCCAGCAGCAGTACCGGGACACACGATAGCGGGACCACCCGGGATGAGCAGTTCTTC	CASSSTGTHDSGTTRDEQFF	TRBV3-1	TRBD2	-	TRBJ2-1
TGTGCCAGCGGCCCCCTACTGGGTCCCGGGGAGCTGTTTTTT	CASGPLLGPGELFF	TRBV6-2/TRBV6-3	-	few	TRBJ2-2
TGTGCCAGTCTCGAGGTTGGCAGGGAGGAGACCCAGTACTTC	CASLEVGREETQYF	TRBV19	-	-	TRBJ2-5
TGTGCCAGCAGCCCGACTAGCGGTCGTTTTGAGCAGTACTTC	CASSPTSGRFEQYF	TRBV12-3/TRBV12-4	TRBD2	few	TRBJ2-7
TGTGCCAGCAGCACCCGGGACTCCCTTGGGACTGAAGCTTTCTTT	CASSTRDSLGTEAFF	TRBV7-9	-	few	TRBJ1-1
TGCGCCAGCAGTTACGGATTTTCGACAGCGGAGACCCAGTACTTC	CASSYGFSTAETQYF	TRBV5-1	-	many	TRBJ2-5
TGCAGCGTTGCGGACCCGAGCACAGATACGCAGTATTTT	CSVADPSTDTQYF	TRBV29-1	-	many	TRBJ2-3